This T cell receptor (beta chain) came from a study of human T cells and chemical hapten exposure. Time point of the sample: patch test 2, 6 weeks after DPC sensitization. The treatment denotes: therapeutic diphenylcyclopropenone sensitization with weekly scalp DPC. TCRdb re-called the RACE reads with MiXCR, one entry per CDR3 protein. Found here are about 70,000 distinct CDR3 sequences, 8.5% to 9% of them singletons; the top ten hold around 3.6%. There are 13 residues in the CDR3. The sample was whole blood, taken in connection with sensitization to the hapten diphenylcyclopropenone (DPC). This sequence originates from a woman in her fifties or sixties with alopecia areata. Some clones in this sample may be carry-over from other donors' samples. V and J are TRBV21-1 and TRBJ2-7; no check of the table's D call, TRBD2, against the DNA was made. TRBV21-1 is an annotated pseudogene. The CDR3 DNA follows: TGTGCCAGCAGCAAAGTGGAGGATTACGAGCAGTACTTC. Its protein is CASSKVEDYEQYF.